The next 26 T cell receptor beta chains were all read from a single sample in a study of shared clonotypes between healthy human individuals. Terminally differentiated effector memory CD45RA+ cells were excluded from the naive CD8 cells, which were CD45RO-negative and positively selected for CCR7. TCRdb's table, derived via immunoSEQ multiplex PCR, lists solely in-frame clones and lacks some. Altogether about 590,000 clones are present, 95% to 96% being singletons, with the ten largest covering around 0.097%. The sequenced sample was naive CD8+ T cells sorted from blood. Receptor source: a young woman in good health.

This chain uses TRBV7-3 with TRBJ2-1; the D gene is possibly TRBD1 (6 bases). Germline V gene data show CDR1 as SGHTA and CDR2 as FQGTGA. The CDR3 runs to 15 residues. The germline V and J ends were trimmed by 4 bases and 8 bases, with 18 bases remaining between them. In nucleotides, the CDR3 is TGTGCCAGCAGCTCCGGGACAACAGGTAGCGATGAGCAGTTCTTC. Translating it yields CASSSGTTGSDEQFF.

The J gene is TRBJ2-7, the V gene TRBV11-2, with a weak D call TRBD1 (6 bases). The CDR3 is 14 amino acids. Germline V gene lookup returns CDR1 SGHAT and CDR2 FQNNGV. Trimming removed 1 base from V and 2 bases from J, with 9 bases in between. CDR3 sequence (DNA): TGTGCCAGCAGCTTAGTTACAGGGACCTACGAGCAGTACTTC. Translation gives CASSLVTGTYEQYF.

Notes on this clone: No conserved phenylalanine or tryptophan is present at the end of the CDR3, so a read error is the likely explanation. The DNA is omitted, as the CDR3 cannot be located on it reliably, and the CDR3 follows TCRdb's listing. J is TRBJ2-3 and V is TRBV7-9; the DNA was not used to check the table's D call, TRBD1. The CDR3 length is 13 residues, termini included. Germline V gives CDR1 SEHNR, CDR2 FQNEAQ (reference sequence). The CDR3 is CASSIEVVTGGFV.

This rearrangement joins TRBV21-1 to TRBJ1-1. TRBV21-1 is a pseudogene segment. The CDR3 is 17 residues long. The CDR3 DNA reads as TGTGCCAGCAGCAAATCGTTCGGGGGGGGCCCGAACACTGAAGCTTTCTTT. Protein sequence: CASSKSFGGGPNTEAFF.

The rearrangement joins TRBV29-1 to TRBJ2-1; TRBD1 might be the D (5 bases). The CDR3 runs 15 residues. Per germline, CDR1 SQVTM and CDR2 ANQGSEA. Trimming took off 3 bases at V and 0 bases at J, with 12 bases between the two ends. As DNA, the CDR3 is TGCAGCGTTGATTCTAGGGGATACTCCTACAATGAGCAGTTCTTC. Amino acids: CSVDSRGYSYNEQFF.

The V and J genes are TRBV7-9 and TRBJ2-7; 10 positions agree with TRBD2. The V and J ends lost 6 bases and 6 bases, in that order; junction bases with no gene match: 8. Looked up from germline, CDR1 is SEHNR and CDR2 is FQNEAQ (reference sequence). The CDR3 consists of 14 residues. The CDR3 region is CASSSLAGVGEQYF. In nucleotides, the CDR3 is TGTGCCAGCAGTAGTCTAGCGGGAGTAGGCGAGCAGTACTTC.

The table lists this clone with a count of one. This sequence joins TRBV9 and TRBJ2-3; 12 bases line up with TRBD2. CDR3 size: 17 residues. Trimming at V came to 3 bases and at J to 5 bases, leaving 10 bases not matched to a gene. Germline V gene lookup returns CDR1 SGDLS and CDR2 YYNGEE. The DNA of the CDR3 is TGTGCCAGCAGCGCCGTAATCCTAGCGGGAGGGATAGATACGCAGTATTTT. Translation gives CASSAVILAGGIDTQYF.

The J gene is TRBJ2-1, the V gene TRBV21-1; the table's D call of TRBD1 was not tested on the DNA. TRBV21-1 is listed as a pseudogene. This CDR3 is built from 16 residues. The CDR3 bases are TGTGCCAGCAGCAAATCCGACCGGGACAGGGGGAATGAGCAGTTCTTC. It yields the protein CASSKSDRDRGNEQFF.

The gene calls are TRBV5-6 and TRBJ2-5; no clear D gene. V was cut by 0 bases and J by 5 bases, with 11 bases left in between. The CDR3 is made up of 14 amino acids. Germline CDR1 is SGHDT and CDR2 is YYEEEE. Written as DNA, the CDR3 is TGTGCCAGCAGCTTGGCCGTACGTAGGGAGACCCAGTACTTC. Its translation: CASSLAVRRETQYF.

The rearrangement uses TRBV6-5 and TRBJ2-7, with D tentatively TRBD2 (5 bases). The CDR3 is made up of 14 amino acids. V gave up 0 bases and J gave up 7 bases, with 13 bases separating them. CDR1 and CDR2 (germline): MNHEY, SVGAGI. The CDR3 DNA reads TGTGCCAGCAGTTACTCTGAGGGAGTAGTGGAGCAGTACTTC. This encodes CASSYSEGVVEQYF.

This clone has a single count. The V and J genes are TRBV6-4 and TRBJ2-1; D is perhaps TRBD2 (6 bases). Germline V gene lookup returns CDR1 MRHNA and CDR2 SNTAGT. The CDR3 runs to 16 residues. Trimming took 2 bases from V and 5 from J, leaving 16 bases between them. The CDR3 here is CASSDPGETTHNEQFF. The CDR3 DNA reads TGTGCCAGCAGTGACCCGGGAGAGACTACGCACAATGAGCAGTTCTTC.

Comments on this clone: Different DNA sequences within this sample yield the same CDR3. This chain joins TRBV9 and TRBJ2-7, with D maybe TRBD2 (6 bases). The germline V gene encodes CDR1 SGDLS and CDR2 YYNGEE. CDR3 length: 14 residues. V gave up 2 bases and J gave up 2 bases, with 11 bases separating them. CDR3 in amino acids: CASSVGGGTYEQYF. Here the CDR3 DNA reads TGTGCCAGCAGCGTTGGGGGAGGTACCTACGAGCAGTACTTC. The whole variable domain, filled in from reference TRBV9 and TRBJ2-7, reads DSGVTQTPKHLITATGQRVTLRCSPRSGDLSVYWYQQSLDQGLQFLIQYYNGEERAKGNILERFSAQQFPDLHSELNLSSLELGDSALYFCASSVGGGTYEQYFGPGTRLTVT.

The V gene is TRBV7-8, the J gene TRBJ2-1; TRBD1 is a possible D gene (6 bases). The CDR3 loop spans 13 amino acids. Germline V lookup: CDR1 SGHVS, CDR2 FQNEAQ. V dropped 7 bases and J dropped 7 bases, with 14 bases sitting between them. CDR3 loop: CASTTTGLNEQFF. CDR3 bases: TGTGCCAGCACCACGACAGGATTAAATGAGCAGTTCTTC.

This clone was found once. The chain links TRBV13 to TRBJ1-1, with 7 bases fitting TRBD1. Trimming at V came to 3 bases and at J to 5 bases, leaving 6 bases not matched to a gene. The CDR3 has 14 residues. Germline V CDR1 and CDR2: PRHDT, FYEKMQ (reference sequence). The CDR3 sequence: CASSFRTGETEAFF. CDR3 in DNA: TGTGCCAGCAGCTTTCGGACAGGAGAAACTGAAGCTTTCTTT.

The rearrangement uses TRBV7-2 and TRBJ1-2; D is uncertain. This CDR3 region has 14 residues. Germline V lookup: CDR1 SGHTA, CDR2 FQGNSA. The V end lost 5 bases, the J end lost 4 bases, and 14 bases lay between the germline ends. The CDR3 sequence is CASSERTLSYGYTF. CDR3 bases: TGTGCCAGCAGCGAACGAACCCTTAGCTATGGCTACACCTTC.

This chain links TRBV11-2 with TRBJ2-1; 9 nucleotides agree with TRBD1. From germline, CDR1 is SGHAT and CDR2 FQNNGV. The CDR3 covers 16 residues. V trimming: 1 base; J trimming: 4 bases; junction bases outside the gene matches: 5. Here the CDR3 reads CASSLGLDRGYNEQFF. The CDR3, as DNA: TGTGCCAGCAGCTTAGGTCTGGACAGGGGATACAATGAGCAGTTCTTC.

The gene calls are TRBV5-4 and TRBJ2-3, with D possibly matching TRBD2 (6 bases). With 4 bases removed from V and 4 bases from J, the gap between germline ends came to 22 bases. The CDR3 sequence is 17 residues long. The germline V gene encodes CDR1 SGHNT and CDR2 YYREEE (reference sequence). The CDR3 nucleotides read TGTGCCAGCAGCCACCCTGGGCGGGATAGGAGATCAGATACGCAGTATTTT. Translation gives CASSHPGRDRRSDTQYF.

This sequence joins TRBV10-1 and TRBJ2-7; D unresolved. Germline V gene lookup returns CDR1 WNHNN and CDR2 SYGVQD (reference sequence). V was shortened by 0 bases and J by 3 bases, with 15 bases between the two germline ends. This CDR3 contains 16 residues. The CDR3 DNA is TGCGCCAGCAGTGAGTCCCGGACCATCCTCTTCTACGAGCAGTACTTC. The encoded protein is CASSESRTILFYEQYF.

The chain carries TRBV2 and TRBJ1-2; the D gene is possibly TRBD1 (6 bases). The ends were cut back, 2 bases at V and 0 bases at J, with 13 bases in the middle. The CDR3 length is 16 residues. In germline, CDR1 is SNHLY, CDR2 FYNNEI. The DNA of the CDR3 is TGTGCCAGCAGTGAAAGTGGGGACATAGCTAACTATGGCTACACCTTC. Its protein is CASSESGDIANYGYTF.

The V and J genes are TRBV5-5 and TRBJ2-1, with 10 bases that match TRBD2. Germline loops: CDR1 SGHKS, CDR2 YYEKEE (reference sequence). The CDR3 loop spans 14 amino acids. J lost 8 bases, V lost 2 bases, and 4 bases had no gene match. In nucleotides, the CDR3 is TGTGCCAGCAGCTTAGCGGGAGGGCCGGATGAGCAGTTCTTC. This encodes CASSLAGGPDEQFF.

The V gene is TRBV5-6, the J gene TRBJ1-2; the D gene is possibly TRBD1 (5 bases). The CDR3 extends over 14 amino acids. Germline CDR1 reads SGHDT; CDR2 reads YYEEEE. V lost 3 bases and J lost 4, with 13 bases in between. This CDR3 is CASSSDLQAYGYTF. DNA for the CDR3: TGTGCCAGCAGCTCCGATCTACAGGCCTATGGCTACACCTTC.

V is TRBV2 and J is TRBJ2-5; weak D call: TRBD1 (5 bases). The CDR3 runs to 13 residues. Trimming removed 6 bases at V and 1 base at J, with 9 bases between. Per the germline V gene, CDR1 is SNHLY and CDR2 is FYNNEI. The CDR3 sequence is CASRSRVQETQYF. The CDR3 DNA reads TGTGCCAGCAGATCCAGGGTCCAAGAGACCCAGTACTTC.

V and J are TRBV11-1 and TRBJ2-2; D uncertain. The CDR3 extends over 12 amino acids. V was clipped by 0 bases and J by 5 bases, with 1 base between them. Germline V lookup: CDR1 SGHAT, CDR2 FQDESV (reference sequence). The CDR3 DNA reads TGTGCCAGCAGCTTAGCAACCGGGGAGCTGTTTTTT. Translation gives CASSLATGELFF.

The sample holds a few counts of this clone. The chain recombines TRBV27 with TRBJ1-1; unclear D gene. The CDR3 is made up of 13 amino acids. The germline CDR1 and CDR2 sequences are MNHEY and SMNVEV (reference sequence). V was cut by 5 bases and J by 1 base, with 8 bases left in between. The CDR3 protein is CASSLLSNTEAFF. DNA for the CDR3: TGTGCCAGCAGTCTTTTATCGAACACTGAAGCTTTCTTT.

The V and J genes are TRBV27 and TRBJ1-5; tentatively, D is TRBD1 (5 bases). CDR3 length equals 13 residues. The V end lost 4 bases, the J end lost 4 bases, and 8 bases lay between the germline ends. In germline, CDR1 is MNHEY, CDR2 SMNVEV (reference sequence). The CDR3: CASSSAGNQPQHF. Here the CDR3 DNA reads TGTGCCAGCAGTTCGGCAGGGAATCAGCCCCAGCATTTT.

The chain has TRBV4-1 and TRBJ1-6; perhaps TRBD1 as D (6 bases). V shed 4 bases and J shed 5 bases, with 12 bases lying between them. The germline CDR1 and CDR2 sequences are MGHRA and YSYEKL. The length of the CDR3 is 15 residues. CDR3 sequence reads: CASSRSTGNNSPLHF. The CDR3 DNA reads TGCGCCAGCAGCCGGTCGACAGGAAATAATTCACCCCTCCACTTT.